What follows are 13 T cell receptor beta chains derived from one specimen sequenced in a study of identical twins. MiXCR was run by TCRdb on the 5' RACE reads, yielding one entry per CDR3 protein. The sample lists roughly 220,000 distinct CDR3 sequences; 6.5% were seen once. These data were also filed under a second study, of T cells expressing NK-cell markers.

The sample taken for sequencing was CD8+ T cells sorted from blood. These receptors were collected from a woman aged 18-29 years in good health.

This clonotype was seen only a few times. This CDR3 is CASSQDSWGFYNEQFF. The CDR3 region has the DNA TGTGCCAGCAGCCAAGATAGCTGGGGTTTCTACAATGAGCAGTTCTTC. The chain recombines TRBV3-1 with TRBJ2-1, with no clear D. The length of the CDR3 is 16 residues. Germline V lookup: CDR1 LGHDT, CDR2 YNNKEL (reference sequence). The V end lost 0 bases, the J end lost 3 bases, and 12 bases lay between the germline ends.

CDR3 sequence reads: CASSAGWVVEQFF. CDR3 nucleotide sequence: TGTGCCAGTAGTGCTGGTTGGGTCGTAGAGCAGTTCTTC. The gene calls are TRBV19 and TRBJ2-1; D unclear. The CDR3 totals 13 residues. V was clipped by 5 bases and J by 10 bases, with 15 bases between them. Germline V gene sequence: CDR1 LNHDA, CDR2 SQIVND (reference sequence). The full variable domain, in which reference TRBV19 and TRBJ2-1 provide the parts outside the CDR3, is DGGITQSPKYLFRKEGQNVTLSCEQNLNHDAMYWYRQDPGQGLRLIYYSQIVNDFQKGDIAEGYSVSREKKESFPLTVTSAQKNPTAFYLCASSAGWVVEQFFGPGTRLTVL.

The V gene is TRBV20-1, the J gene TRBJ2-7, with 10 bases fitting TRBD2. The CDR3 length is 14 residues. Germline CDR1 is DFQATT and CDR2 is SNEGSKA (reference sequence). The J segment lost 0 bases and the V segment lost 4 bases, leaving 3 bases of the junction unmatched. The CDR3, as DNA: TGCAGTGCTACTAGCGGGAGTCCCTCCTACGAGCAGTACTTC. Residues: CSATSGSPSYEQYF.

The chain carries TRBV29-1 and TRBJ1-2, with D uncertain. The germline V gene encodes CDR1 SQVTM and CDR2 ANQGSEA. V was shortened by 1 base and J by 8 bases, with 11 bases between the two germline ends. The CDR3 runs 12 residues. As DNA, the CDR3 is TGCAGCGTTGAAGCCCGGACTAAGGGCTACACCTTC. This sequence encodes CSVEARTKGYTF.

This clonotype was seen more than once but under ten times. The chain uses TRBV19 and TRBJ1-6; D remains ambiguous. The CDR3 has 11 amino acids. Germline lookup yields CDR1 LNHDA and CDR2 SQIVND (reference sequence). Between the trimmed V and J ends, which lost 5 bases and 6 bases, there was a span of 2 bases. The CDR3 nucleotides are TGTGCCAGTAGTGTTAATTCACCCCTCCACTTT. Protein product: CASSVNSPLHF.

This clonotype turned up a few times. The V gene is TRBV7-8, the J gene TRBJ1-1; D is perhaps TRBD1 (5 bases). CDR1 is SGHVS and CDR2 is FQNEAQ in the germline V gene. V was trimmed by 5 bases and J by 10 bases, leaving 14 bases between them. The CDR3 spans 12 residues. CDR3 sequence (DNA): TGTGCCAGCAGCCGGGGCCTAGAGCGAGCTTTCTTT. It encodes CASSRGLERAFF.

This chain connects TRBV4-1 to TRBJ2-7, with TRBD2 matching over 8 bases. Germline values: CDR1 MGHRA, CDR2 YSYEKL. With 6 bases clipped from V and 0 bases from J, the junction kept 10 bases outside the gene matches. This CDR3 comprises 16 residues. The CDR3 is CASSLRVSGTSYEQYF. The CDR3 DNA follows: TGCGCCAGCAGTCTCCGGGTTAGCGGGACCTCCTACGAGCAGTACTTC.

This clonotype was seen repeatedly, ten times or more. The J gene is TRBJ2-7, the V gene TRBV6-2 or TRBV6-3; no reliable D call. CDR1 and CDR2 from the germline V gene are MNHEY and SVGEGT. The CDR3 is 13 residues long. V lost 3 bases, J lost 2 bases, and 8 bases lay in between. The CDR3 reads CASSYRGPYEQYF. As DNA, the CDR3 is TGTGCCAGCAGTTATCGTGGCCCCTACGAGCAGTACTTC.

This clonotype showed up many times. The V gene is TRBV29-1, the J gene TRBJ2-5; D unresolved. Germline-derived CDR1 and CDR2 are SQVTM and ANQGSEA. CDR3 length: 10 residues. Trimming removed 5 bases from V and 5 bases from J, with 6 bases in between. The DNA for the CDR3 is TGCAGCGTTCTTAGGGAGACCCAGTACTTC. It yields the protein CSVLRETQYF.

This chain joins TRBV12-2 and TRBJ2-6. TRBV12-2 counts as a pseudogene. The CDR3 is 14 amino acids. In nucleotides, the CDR3 is TGTGCAAGTCGCTTAGCAGCTGGGGCCAACGTCCTGACTTTC. Protein: CASRLAAGANVLTF.

This clonotype has a count of ten or more. V and J are TRBV7-9 and TRBJ2-3; 7 bases are a match to TRBD1. From germline, CDR1 is SEHNR and CDR2 FQNEAQ (reference sequence). Trimming cost V 4 bases and J 5 bases; bases outside gene matches: 12. The CDR3 consists of 16 residues. The CDR3 protein is CASSSFFEGGKDTQYF. As DNA, the CDR3 is TGTGCCAGCAGCTCCTTTTTCGAAGGGGGCAAAGATACGCAGTATTTT.

The gene calls are TRBV7-3 and TRBJ2-1, with 9 bases matching TRBD2. The junction had 2 bases not matched to a gene; V was cut back by 5 bases and J by 6 bases. Germline V lookup: CDR1 SGHTA, CDR2 FQGTGA. The CDR3 has 13 amino acids. CDR3 DNA: TGTGCCAGCAGCCCGACTAGCGGCAATGAGCAGTTCTTC. Its translation is CASSPTSGNEQFF.

This clonotype was detected a few times. This sequence joins TRBV9 and TRBJ2-1; TRBD2 matches at 9 bases. This CDR3 region has 18 residues. The germline gives CDR1 SGDLS, CDR2 YYNGEE. With 3 bases clipped from V and 4 bases from J, the junction kept 14 bases outside the gene matches. The CDR3 region is CASSASGALSSWYNEQFF. The DNA of the CDR3 is TGTGCCAGCAGCGCTAGCGGGGCCCTCTCCAGCTGGTACAATGAGCAGTTCTTC.